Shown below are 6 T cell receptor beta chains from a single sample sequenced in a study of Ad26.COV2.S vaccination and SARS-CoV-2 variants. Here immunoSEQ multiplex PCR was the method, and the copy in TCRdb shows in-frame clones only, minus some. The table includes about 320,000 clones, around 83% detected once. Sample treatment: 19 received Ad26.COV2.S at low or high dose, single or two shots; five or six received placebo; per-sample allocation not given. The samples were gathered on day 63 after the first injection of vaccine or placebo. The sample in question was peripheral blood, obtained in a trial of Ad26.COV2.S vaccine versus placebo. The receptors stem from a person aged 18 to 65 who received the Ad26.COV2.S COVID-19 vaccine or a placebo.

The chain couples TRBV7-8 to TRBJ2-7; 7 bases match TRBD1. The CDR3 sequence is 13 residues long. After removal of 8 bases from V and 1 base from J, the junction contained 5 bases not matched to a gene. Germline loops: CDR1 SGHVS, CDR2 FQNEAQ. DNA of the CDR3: TGTGCCAGCGGAAACAGGGGATCCTACGAGCAGTACTTC. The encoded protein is CASGNRGSYEQYF. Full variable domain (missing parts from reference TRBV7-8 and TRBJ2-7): GAGVSQSPRYKVAKRGQDVALRCDPISGHVSLFWYQQALGQGPEFLTYFQNEAQLDKSGLPSDRFFAERPEGSVSTLKIQRTQQEDSAVYLCASGNRGSYEQYFGPGTRLTVT.

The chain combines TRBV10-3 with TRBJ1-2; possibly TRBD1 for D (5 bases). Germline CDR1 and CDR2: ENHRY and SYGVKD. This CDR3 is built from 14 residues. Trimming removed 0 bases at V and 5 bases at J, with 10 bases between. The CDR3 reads CAISESGESYGYTF. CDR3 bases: TGTGCCATCAGTGAGTCGGGGGAATCTTATGGCTACACCTTC.

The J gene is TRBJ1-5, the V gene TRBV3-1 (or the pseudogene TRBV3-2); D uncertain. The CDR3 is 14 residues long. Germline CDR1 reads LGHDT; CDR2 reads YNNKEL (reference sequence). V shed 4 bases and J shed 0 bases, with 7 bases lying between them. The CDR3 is CASSPQHSNQPQHF. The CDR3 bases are TGTGCCAGCAGCCCTCAGCATAGCAATCAGCCCCAGCATTTT.

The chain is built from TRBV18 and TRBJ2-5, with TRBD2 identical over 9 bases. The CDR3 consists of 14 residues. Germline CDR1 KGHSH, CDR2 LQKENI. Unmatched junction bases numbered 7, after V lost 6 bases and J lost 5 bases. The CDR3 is CASSPSGVRETQYF. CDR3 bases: TGTGCCAGCTCTCCTAGCGGGGTACGGGAGACCCAGTACTTC.

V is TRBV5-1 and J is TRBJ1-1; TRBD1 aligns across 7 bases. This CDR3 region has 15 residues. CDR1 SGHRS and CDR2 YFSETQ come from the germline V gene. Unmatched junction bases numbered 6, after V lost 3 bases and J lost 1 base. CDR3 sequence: CASSWDSPGNTEAFF. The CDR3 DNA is TGCGCCAGCAGCTGGGACAGTCCAGGGAACACTGAAGCTTTCTTT.

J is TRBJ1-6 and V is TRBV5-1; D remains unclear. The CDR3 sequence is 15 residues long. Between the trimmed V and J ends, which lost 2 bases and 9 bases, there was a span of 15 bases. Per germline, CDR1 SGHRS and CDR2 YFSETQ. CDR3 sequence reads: CASSFAGLDSSPLHF. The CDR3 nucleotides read TGCGCCAGCAGCTTCGCCGGTCTTGATAGTTCACCCCTCCACTTT. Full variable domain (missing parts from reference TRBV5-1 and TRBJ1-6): KAGVTQTPRYLIKTRGQQVTLSCSPISGHRSVSWYQQTPGQGLQFLFEYFSETQRNKGNFPGRFSGRQFSNSRSEMNVSTLELGDSALYLCASSFAGLDSSPLHFGNGTRLTVT.